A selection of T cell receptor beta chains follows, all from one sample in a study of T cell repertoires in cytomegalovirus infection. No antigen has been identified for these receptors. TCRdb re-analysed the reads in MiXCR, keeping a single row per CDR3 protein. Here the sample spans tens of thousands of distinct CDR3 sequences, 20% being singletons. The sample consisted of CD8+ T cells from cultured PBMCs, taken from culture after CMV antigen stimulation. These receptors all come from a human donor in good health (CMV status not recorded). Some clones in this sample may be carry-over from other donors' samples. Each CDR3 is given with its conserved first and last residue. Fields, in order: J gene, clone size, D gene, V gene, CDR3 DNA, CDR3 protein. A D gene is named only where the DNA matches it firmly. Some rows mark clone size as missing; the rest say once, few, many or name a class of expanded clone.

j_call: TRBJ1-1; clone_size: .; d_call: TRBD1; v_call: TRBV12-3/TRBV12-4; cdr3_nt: TGTGCCAGCAACCCGACAGGGAGAACTGAAGCTTTCTTT; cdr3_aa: CASNPTGRTEAFF
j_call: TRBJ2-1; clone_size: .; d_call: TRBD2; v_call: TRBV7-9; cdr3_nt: TGTGCCAGCAGCTTAGTGCGGGAGGGCCTGATTGACAATGAGCAGTTCTTC; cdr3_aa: CASSLVREGLIDNEQFF
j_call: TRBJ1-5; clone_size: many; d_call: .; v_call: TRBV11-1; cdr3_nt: TGTGCCAGCAGCTTAGTCGACAGGCGCAATCAGCCCCAGCATTTT; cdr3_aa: CASSLVDRRNQPQHF
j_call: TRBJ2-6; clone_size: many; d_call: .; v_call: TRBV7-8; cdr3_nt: TGTGCCAGCAGCTTACTCTTCTCTGGGGCCAACGTCCTGACTTTC; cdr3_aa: CASSLLFSGANVLTF
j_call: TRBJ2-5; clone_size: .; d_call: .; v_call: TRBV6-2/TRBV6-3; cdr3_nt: TGTGCCAGCAGTGACAACGGATTGCGGGAGACCCAGTACTTC; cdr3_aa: CASSDNGLRETQYF
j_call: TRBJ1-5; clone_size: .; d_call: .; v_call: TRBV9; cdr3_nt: TGTGCCAGCAGCGAGGACTGGGTGTATCAGCCCCAGCATTTT; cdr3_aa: CASSEDWVYQPQHF
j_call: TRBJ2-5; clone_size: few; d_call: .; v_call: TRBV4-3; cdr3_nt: TGCGCCAGCAGCCAAGATATCTCGTGGGAAGAAGAGACCCAGTACTTC; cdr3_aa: CASSQDISWEEETQYF
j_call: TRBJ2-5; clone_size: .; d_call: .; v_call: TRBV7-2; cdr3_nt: TGTGCCAGCAGCTTAGGGTTGGGGTGGGGAAGGCGCCATGGGGAGACCCAGTACTTC; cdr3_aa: CASSLGLGWGRRHGETQYF
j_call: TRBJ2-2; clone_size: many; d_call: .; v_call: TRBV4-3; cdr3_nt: TGCGCCAGCAGCCAAGGGACAGATCCGGCCGGGGAGCTGTTTTTT; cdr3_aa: CASSQGTDPAGELFF
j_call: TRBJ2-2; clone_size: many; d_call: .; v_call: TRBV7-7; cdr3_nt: TGTGCCAGCAGCTTAACCGGGCCACTAATCCCTGGGGAGCTGTTTTTT; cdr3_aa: CASSLTGPLIPGELFF
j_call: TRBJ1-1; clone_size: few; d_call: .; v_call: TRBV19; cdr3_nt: TGTGCCAGTAGTATAGGGAAGGGGAACACTGAAGCTTTCTTT; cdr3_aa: CASSIGKGNTEAFF
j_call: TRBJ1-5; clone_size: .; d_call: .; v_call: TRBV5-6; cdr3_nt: TGTGCCAGCAAAGGGGGGAGGGGCAATCAGCCCCAGCATTTT; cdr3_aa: CASKGGRGNQPQHF
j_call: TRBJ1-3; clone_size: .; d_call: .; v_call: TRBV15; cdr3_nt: TGTGCCACCAGCATCTTCCCTGTGTCCCGCTCTGGAAACACCATATATTTT; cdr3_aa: CATSIFPVSRSGNTIYF
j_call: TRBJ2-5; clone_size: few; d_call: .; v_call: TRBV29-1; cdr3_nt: TGCAGCGTTGTGGCGTCGCAAGAGACCCAGTACTTC; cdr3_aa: CSVVASQETQYF
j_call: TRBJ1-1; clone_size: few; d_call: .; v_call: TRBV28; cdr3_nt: TGTGCCAGCAGTTTAGGGGGCATCACTGAAGCTTTCTTT; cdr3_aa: CASSLGGITEAFF
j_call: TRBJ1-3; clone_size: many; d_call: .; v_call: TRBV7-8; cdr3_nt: TGTGCCAGCAGCTTAGCAGCGGCAGGGAGGACGGGAAACACCATATATTTT; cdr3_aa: CASSLAAAGRTGNTIYF
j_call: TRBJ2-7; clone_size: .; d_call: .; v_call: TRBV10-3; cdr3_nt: TGTGCCATCAGTGATAGCAGCTCCTACGAGCAGTACTTC; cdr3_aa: CAISDSSSYEQYF
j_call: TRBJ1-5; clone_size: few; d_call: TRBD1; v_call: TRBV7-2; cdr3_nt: TGTGCCAGCAGCCTCGGGACAGGGATAAATCAGCCCCAGCATTTT; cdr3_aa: CASSLGTGINQPQHF
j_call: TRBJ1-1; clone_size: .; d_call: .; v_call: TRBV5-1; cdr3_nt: TGCGCCAGCAGCTTATCGTACAGAGACACTGAAGCTTTCTTT; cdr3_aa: CASSLSYRDTEAFF
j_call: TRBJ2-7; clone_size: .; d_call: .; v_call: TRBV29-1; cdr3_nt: TGCAGCGCCCTGGGGGTTTCCTACGAGCAGTACTTC; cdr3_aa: CSALGVSYEQYF
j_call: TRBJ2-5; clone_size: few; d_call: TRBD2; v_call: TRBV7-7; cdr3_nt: TGTGCCAGCAGCTTGGGGACTAGCGGATACCAAGAGACCCAGTACTTC; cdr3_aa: CASSLGTSGYQETQYF
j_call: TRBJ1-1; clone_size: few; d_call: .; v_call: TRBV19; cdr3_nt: TGTGCCAGTAGTATCAGTCAGAACACTGAAGCTTTCTTT; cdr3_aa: CASSISQNTEAFF
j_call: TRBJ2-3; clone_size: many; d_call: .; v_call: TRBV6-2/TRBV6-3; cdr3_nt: TGTGCCAGCAACAGTGGGCTCAATACGCAGTATTTT; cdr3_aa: CASNSGLNTQYF
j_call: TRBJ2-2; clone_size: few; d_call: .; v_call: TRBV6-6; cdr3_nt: TGTGCCAGCAGTTACAGAGGGGGTGCGCACCGGGAGCTGTTTTTT; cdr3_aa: CASSYRGGAHRELFF
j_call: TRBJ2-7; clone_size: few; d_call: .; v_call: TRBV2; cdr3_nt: TGTGCCAGCACCGGACAGCTCTACGAGCAGTACTTC; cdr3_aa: CASTGQLYEQYF
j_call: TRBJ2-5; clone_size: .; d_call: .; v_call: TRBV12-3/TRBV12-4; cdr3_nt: TGTGCCAGCAGTTTGGGGATCGAGGAGACCCAGTACTTC; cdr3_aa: CASSLGIEETQYF
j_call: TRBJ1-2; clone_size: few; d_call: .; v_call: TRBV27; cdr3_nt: TGTGCCAGCAAAGACCAGGGGATGGACCATGGCTACACCTTC; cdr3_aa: CASKDQGMDHGYTF
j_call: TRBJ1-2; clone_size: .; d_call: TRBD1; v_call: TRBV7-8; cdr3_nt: TGTGCCAGCAGCTCCCAATCGGGACAGACTTATGGCTACACCTTC; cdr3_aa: CASSSQSGQTYGYTF
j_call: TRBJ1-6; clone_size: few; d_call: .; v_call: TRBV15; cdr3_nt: TGTGCCACCAGCAGAGGGACGGCTAATTCACCCCTCCACTTT; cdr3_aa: CATSRGTANSPLHF
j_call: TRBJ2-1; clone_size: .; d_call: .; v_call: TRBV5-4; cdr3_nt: TGTGCCAGCAGTTTTCGGGATTACAATGAGCAGTTCTTC; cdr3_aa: CASSFRDYNEQFF
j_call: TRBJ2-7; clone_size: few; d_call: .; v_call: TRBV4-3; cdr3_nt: TGCGCCAGCAGCCAAGGTAAAGGGACGGAGCAGTACTTC; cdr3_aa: CASSQGKGTEQYF
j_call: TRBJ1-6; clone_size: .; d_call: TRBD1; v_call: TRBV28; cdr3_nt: TGTGCCAGCAGTTTGACAGGGGGCTCACCCCTCCACTTT; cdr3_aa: CASSLTGGSPLHF
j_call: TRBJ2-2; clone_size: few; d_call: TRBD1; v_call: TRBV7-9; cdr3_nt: TGTGCCAGCAGCGAGCGGGACAGGGCCACCGGGGAGCTGTTTTTT; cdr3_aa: CASSERDRATGELFF
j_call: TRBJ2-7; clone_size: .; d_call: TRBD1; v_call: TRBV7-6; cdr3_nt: TGTGCCAGCAGCTTGGACAGGGGGAACCCTCAGTACTTC; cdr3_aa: CASSLDRGNPQYF
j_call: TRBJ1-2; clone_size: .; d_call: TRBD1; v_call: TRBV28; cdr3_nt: TGTGCCAGCAGTTTATTCTCACCTTCCCGGGACAGGGATGGCTACACCTTC; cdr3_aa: CASSLFSPSRDRDGYTF
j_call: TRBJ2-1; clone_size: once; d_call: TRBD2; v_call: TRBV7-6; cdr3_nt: TGTGCCAGCAGCGAAGTGGGGACTAGCGGTAATGAGCAGTTCTTC; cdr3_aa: CASSEVGTSGNEQFF
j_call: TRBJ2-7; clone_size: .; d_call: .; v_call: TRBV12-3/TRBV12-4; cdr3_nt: TGTGCCAGCAGTTTAGTGTCCGACTACGAGCAGTACTTC; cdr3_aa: CASSLVSDYEQYF
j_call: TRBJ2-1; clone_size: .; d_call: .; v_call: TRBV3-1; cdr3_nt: TGTGCCAGCAGCCCGCGTGGTAGCGGAGCCTACAATGAGCAGTTCTTC; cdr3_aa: CASSPRGSGAYNEQFF
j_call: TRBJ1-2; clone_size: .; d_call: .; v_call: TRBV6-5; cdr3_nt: TGTGCCAGCAGCTCCTATTACAGGGATAACTATGGCTACACCTTC; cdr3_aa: CASSSYYRDNYGYTF
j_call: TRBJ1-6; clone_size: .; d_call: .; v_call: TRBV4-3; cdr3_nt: TGCGCCAGCAGCCAAGATGCAGGGACCGATTCACCCCTCCACTTT; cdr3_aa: CASSQDAGTDSPLHF
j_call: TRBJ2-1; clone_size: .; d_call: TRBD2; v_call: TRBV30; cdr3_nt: TGTGCCTGGGCCGGGACTAGCGGTACCTGGGAGCAGTTCTTC; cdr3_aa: CAWAGTSGTWEQFF
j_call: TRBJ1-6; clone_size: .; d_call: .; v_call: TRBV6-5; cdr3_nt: TGTGCCAGCACCACCTTCCGGGAGCGGACTTCACCCCTCCACTTT; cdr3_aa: CASTTFRERTSPLHF
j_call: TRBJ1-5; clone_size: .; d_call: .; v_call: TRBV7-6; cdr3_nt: TGTGCCAGCACCTCCGGAAATCAGCCCCAGCATTTT; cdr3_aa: CASTSGNQPQHF
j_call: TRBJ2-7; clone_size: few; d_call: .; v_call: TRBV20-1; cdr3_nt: TGCAGTGCTAGGGGGCGCGGTACCTACGAGCAGTACTTC; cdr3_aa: CSARGRGTYEQYF
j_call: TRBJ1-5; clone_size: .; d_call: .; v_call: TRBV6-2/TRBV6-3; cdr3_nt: TGTGCCAGCAGTTACTCCCTCAATCAGCCCCAGCATTTT; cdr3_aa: CASSYSLNQPQHF
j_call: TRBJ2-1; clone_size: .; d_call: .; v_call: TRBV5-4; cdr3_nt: TGTGCCAGCAGCTGGGACGACAGAAATGAGCAGTTCTTC; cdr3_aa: CASSWDDRNEQFF
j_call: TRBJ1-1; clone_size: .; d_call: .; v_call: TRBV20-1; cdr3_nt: TGCAGTGCTAGAGATCGGGGGTACACTGAAGCTTTCTTT; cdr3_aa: CSARDRGYTEAFF
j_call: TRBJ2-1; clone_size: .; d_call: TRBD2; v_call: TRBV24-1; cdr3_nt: TGTGCCACCAGTGCCCCTAGCGGGAGGTACCGTGAGCAGTTCTTC; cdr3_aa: CATSAPSGRYREQFF
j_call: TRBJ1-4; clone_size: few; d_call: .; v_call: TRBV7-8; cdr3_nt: TGTGCCAGCAGCAAACTCTCGTCGGCTAATGAAAAACTGTTTTTT; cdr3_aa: CASSKLSSANEKLFF
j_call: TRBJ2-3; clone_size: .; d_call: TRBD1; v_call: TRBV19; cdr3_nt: TGTGCCAGTAGAATGGGACAGGGGGCTGGAGATACGCAGTATTTT; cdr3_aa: CASRMGQGAGDTQYF
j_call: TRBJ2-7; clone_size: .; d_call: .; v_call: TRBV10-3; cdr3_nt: TGTGCCATCAGTGAAGGTACTAGCTTTGCTTACGAGCAGTACTTC; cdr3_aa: CAISEGTSFAYEQYF
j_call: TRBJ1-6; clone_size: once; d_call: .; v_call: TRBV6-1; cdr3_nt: TGTGCCAGCAGTGAAGCGGCAGGGGTAAATTCACCCCTCCACTTT; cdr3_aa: CASSEAAGVNSPLHF
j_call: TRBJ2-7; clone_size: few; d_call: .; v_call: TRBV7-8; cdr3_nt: TGTGCCAGCAGCCTGAGGGTACTCAGGGACGAGCAGTACTTC; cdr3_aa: CASSLRVLRDEQYF
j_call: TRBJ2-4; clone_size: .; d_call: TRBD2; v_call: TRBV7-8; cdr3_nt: TGTGCCAGCAGCCCAGGACTAGCGGGGGACCTAGCCAAAAACATTCAGTACTTC; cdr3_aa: CASSPGLAGDLAKNIQYF
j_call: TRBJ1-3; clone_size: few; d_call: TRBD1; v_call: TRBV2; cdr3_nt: TGTGCCAGCAGGAGACAGGGGCAGGCTGGAAACACCATATATTTT; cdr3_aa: CASRRQGQAGNTIYF
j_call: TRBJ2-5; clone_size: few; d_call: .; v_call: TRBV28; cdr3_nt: TGTGCCAGCAGGCCCGGGCACTTCCAAGAGACCCAGTACTTC; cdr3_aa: CASRPGHFQETQYF
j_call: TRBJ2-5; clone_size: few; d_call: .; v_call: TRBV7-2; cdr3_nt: TGTGCCAGCAGCTTAGGTACCAAAGAGACCCAGTACTTC; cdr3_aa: CASSLGTKETQYF